The following is a T cell receptor (beta chain) sequence with its context. The CDR3 contains 11 residues. Germline loops: CDR1 GTSNPN, CDR2 SVGIG (reference sequence). V dropped 3 bases and J dropped 10 bases, with 11 bases sitting between them. This entry is derived from a study of blood T cell repertoires in COVID-19. At the level of the study: There were acute and convalescent COVID-19 samples, and they came from the United States, Italy and Spain. Sample material is recorded as cDNA or gDNA derived from T cells, B-cell-depleted T cells, or PBMCs.

As handled by the study authors: The authors estimated nucleated cell counts from reference gene primer amplification. Measured with immunoSEQ multiplex PCR; TCRdb has only the in-frame clones, and not every one. For V, J and clone size, that table is used; D and trimming come from the DNA. This sample has around 160,000 clones, with around 80% found just once. The chain recombines TRBV30 with TRBJ2-3; D uncertain. The clonotype was recovered from a woman of 80 years or more with acute or convalescent COVID-19. Sample: peripheral blood. In nucleotides, the CDR3 is TGTGCCTGGAGCCTTGTGTATGCGCAGTATTTT. The encoded protein is CAWSLVYAQYF.